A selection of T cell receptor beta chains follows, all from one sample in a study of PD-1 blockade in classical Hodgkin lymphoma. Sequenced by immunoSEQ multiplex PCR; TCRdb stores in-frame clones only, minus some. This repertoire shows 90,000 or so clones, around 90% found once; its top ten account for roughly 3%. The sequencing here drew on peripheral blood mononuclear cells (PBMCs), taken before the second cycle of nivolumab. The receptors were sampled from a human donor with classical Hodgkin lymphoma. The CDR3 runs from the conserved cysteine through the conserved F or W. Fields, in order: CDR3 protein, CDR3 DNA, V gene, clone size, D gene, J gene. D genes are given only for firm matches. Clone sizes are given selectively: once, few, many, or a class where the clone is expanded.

CASSLDGNLNTGELFF,TGCGCCAGCAGCTTGGATGGGAACCTCAACACCGGGGAGCTGTTTTTT,TRBV5-1,-,-,TRBJ2-2
CASSFNEKLFF,TGTGCCAGCAGCTTTAATGAAAAACTGTTTTTT,TRBV7-9,-,-,TRBJ1-4
CASSVGTGHEEKLFF,TGCGCCAGCAGCGTTGGGACAGGTCACGAAGAAAAACTGTTTTTT,TRBV5-1,-,TRBD1,TRBJ1-4
CASSLTETGGGGYTF,TGTGCCAGCAGTTTAACCGAGACAGGGGGCGGAGGCTACACCTTC,TRBV27,-,TRBD1,TRBJ1-2
CASSQERRLAGVYYEQYF,TGCGCCAGCAGCCAAGAAAGGCGGCTAGCGGGAGTCTATTACGAGCAGTACTTC,TRBV4-1,-,TRBD2,TRBJ2-7
CASSAGLAESSYEQYF,TGTGCCAGCAGCGCGGGACTAGCGGAGAGCTCCTACGAGCAGTACTTC,TRBV5-4,-,TRBD2,TRBJ2-7
CASSQTVVQYF,TGCGCCAGCAGCCAAACGGTGGTCCAGTATTTT,TRBV4-1,-,-,TRBJ2-3
CASQSGQGTYSNQPQHF,TGTGCCTCCCAGAGCGGACAGGGTACTTATAGCAATCAGCCCCAGCATTTT,TRBV19,-,TRBD1,TRBJ1-5
CASTLLQDTEAFF,TGTGCCAGCACCCTCTTACAGGACACTGAAGCTTTCTTT,TRBV18,-,-,TRBJ1-1
CASSLQPSSSGSSGELFF,TGCGCCAGCAGCTTACAGCCCTCGAGTAGCGGGAGCTCCGGGGAGCTGTTTTTT,TRBV5-1,-,TRBD2,TRBJ2-2
CASSLMGQGAYEQYF,TGTGCCAGCAGCTTGATGGGACAGGGGGCCTACGAGCAGTACTTC,TRBV5-6,-,TRBD1,TRBJ2-7
CASSVQVGKDEQFF,TGTGCCAGCTCAGTACAGGTGGGTAAGGATGAGCAGTTCTTC,TRBV18,-,-,TRBJ2-1
CSVEEVARGLKNTGELFF,TGCAGCGTTGAAGAGGTCGCCAGGGGGCTGAAGAACACCGGGGAGCTGTTTTTT,TRBV29-1,once,TRBD1,TRBJ2-2
CASSTGTTTYEQYF,TGTGCCAGTAGTACCGGGACAACCACCTACGAGCAGTACTTC,TRBV19,-,-,TRBJ2-7
CATSRDGRYEQYF,TGTGCCACCAGCAGAGACGGAAGGTACGAGCAGTACTTC,TRBV15,once,-,TRBJ2-7